A single sample is the source of the 10 T cell receptor beta chains below, sequenced in a study of T cells after yellow fever vaccination. TCRdb called the 5' RACE reads again in MiXCR, with one record for every CDR3 protein. The sample holds some 560,000 distinct CDR3 sequences, 17% seen once. This specimen was PBMCs, taken 5 days after the first yellow fever vaccination. These receptors were taken from a man aged 18 to 30 who received the YFV17D yellow fever vaccine.

V and J are TRBV5-5 and TRBJ2-2; D call uncertain. There are 17 residues in the CDR3. Germline V gives CDR1 SGHKS, CDR2 YYEKEE (reference sequence). With 7 bases removed from V and 0 bases from J, the gap between germline ends came to 19 bases. The CDR3 loop is CASCVHRTAPNTGELFF. CDR3 coding DNA: TGTGCCAGCTGTGTCCATCGGACGGCCCCGAACACCGGGGAGCTGTTTTTT.

This clonotype was observed a few times. The V gene is TRBV4-3, the J gene TRBJ2-3; 11 bases fit TRBD2. The CDR3 consists of 17 residues. Germline V gene data show CDR1 as LGHNA and CDR2 as YSLEER. V was pared by 0 bases and J by 0 bases, with 2 bases of the junction left unmatched. The CDR3 is CASSQEGLAASTDTQYF. DNA of the CDR3: TGCGCCAGCAGCCAAGAGGGACTAGCGGCTAGCACAGATACGCAGTATTTT.

Concerning this clonotype itself: Mismatch with germline at one junction end may stem from a read error. The chain links TRBV4-3 to TRBJ2-1; 9 nucleotides agree with TRBD1. The CDR3 has 13 residues. CDR1 is LGHNA and CDR2 is YSLEER in the germline V gene. The DNA of the CDR3 is TGCGCCAGCAGCCCCGTCCCCGGACAGGGGAGGGTCTTC. Protein sequence: CASSPVPGQGRVF.

This rearrangement joins TRBV7-9 to TRBJ1-1, with 7 bases fitting TRBD1. The junction had 2 bases not matched to a gene; V was cut back by 5 bases and J by 8 bases. The CDR3 has 11 residues. Germline CDR1 reads SEHNR; CDR2 reads FQNEAQ (reference sequence). The CDR3: CASSIQGEAFF. The CDR3 bases are TGTGCCAGCAGCATACAGGGGGAAGCTTTCTTT.

The sample holds many counts of this clonotype. The V gene is TRBV12-3 or TRBV12-4, the J gene TRBJ1-1; 9 nucleotides agree with TRBD1. V shed 5 bases, J shed 5 bases, and the junction held 0 bases outside the gene matches. This CDR3 is 12 amino acids long. CDR3 sequence (DNA): TGTGCCAGCAGTGGACAGGGGACTGAAGCTTTCTTT. Amino acid sequence: CASSGQGTEAFF.

The chain employs TRBV7-8 and TRBJ1-1, with 7 positions matching TRBD1. The CDR3 sequence is 15 residues long. J gave up 1 base and V 5 bases, and 7 bases lay outside the gene matches. Germline V gives CDR1 SGHVS, CDR2 FQNEAQ. CDR3 region: CASSLGTVSNTEAFF. For the CDR3, the DNA is TGTGCCAGCAGCCTAGGGACAGTCTCGAACACTGAAGCTTTCTTT.

The chain combines TRBV11-3 with TRBJ2-3; possible D gene TRBD2, 5 bases. This CDR3 has 15 residues. The germline gives CDR1 SGHNT, CDR2 YENEEA. V was cut by 0 bases and J by 4 bases, with 11 bases left in between. CDR3: CASSLDGRGSDTQYF. CDR3 nucleotides: TGTGCCAGCAGCTTAGATGGCCGGGGTTCAGATACGCAGTATTTT. Complete variable domain (other parts from reference TRBV11-3 and TRBJ2-3): EAGVVQSPRYKIIEKKQPVAFWCNPISGHNTLYWYLQNLGQGPELLIRYENEEAVDDSQLPKDRFSAERLKGVDSTLKIQPAELGDSAVYLCASSLDGRGSDTQYFGPGTRLTVL.

The J gene is TRBJ2-5, the V gene TRBV5-1; D is possibly TRBD2 (6 bases). Per germline, CDR1 SGHRS and CDR2 YFSETQ. This CDR3 contains 14 residues. V was trimmed by 4 bases and J by 6 bases, leaving 16 bases between them. CDR3 protein: CASSPDEAGKTQYF. The CDR3 DNA is TGCGCCAGCAGCCCCGACGAGGCGGGGAAGACCCAGTACTTC.

In this sample, this clonotype turned up a few times. The J gene is TRBJ2-1, the V gene TRBV7-6; the D gene is possibly TRBD2 (7 bases). This CDR3 is 16 amino acids long. V dropped 6 bases and J dropped 2 bases, with 17 bases sitting between them. Germline loops: CDR1 SGHVS, CDR2 FNYEAQ. The CDR3 sequence is CASSLFGGGAYNEQFF. CDR3 DNA sequence: TGTGCCAGCAGTTTATTTGGGGGGGGCGCCTACAATGAGCAGTTCTTC.

J is TRBJ2-5 and V is TRBV5-1; TRBD2 is a possible D gene (6 bases). Between the trimmed V and J ends, which lost 2 bases and 0 bases, there was a span of 14 bases. Germline assignment: CDR1 SGHRS and CDR2 YFSETQ. The CDR3 covers 16 residues. CDR3 loop: CASSFIGDSYQETQYF. The CDR3 DNA follows: TGCGCCAGCAGCTTCATCGGGGACTCGTACCAAGAGACCCAGTACTTC. Based on the CDR3 plus reference TRBV5-1 and TRBJ2-5, the full variable domain is KAGVTQTPRYLIKTRGQQVTLSCSPISGHRSVSWYQQTPGQGLQFLFEYFSETQRNKGNFPGRFSGRQFSNSRSEMNVSTLELGDSALYLCASSFIGDSYQETQYFGPGTRLLVL.